The 2 T cell receptor beta chains below were found in one sample sequenced in a study of cytomegalovirus exposure and HLA in healthy donors. TCRdb's table, derived via immunoSEQ multiplex PCR, lists solely in-frame clones and lacks some. The sample includes 140,000 to 150,000 clones, around 90% of them seen just once. The sequencing sample was made of PBMCs. The receptors shown here come from a man younger than 30 in good health and CMV-seropositive.

A few counts support this clone. The rearrangement joins TRBV19 to TRBJ1-1; D is uncertain. Germline loops: CDR1 LNHDA, CDR2 SQIVND (reference sequence). The length of the CDR3 is 15 residues. V gave up 5 bases and J gave up 3 bases, with 16 bases separating them. CDR3 region: CASSLVSTGDTEAFF. The CDR3 DNA follows: TGTGCCAGTAGTCTGGTCAGCACCGGAGACACTGAAGCTTTCTTT.

V usage is TRBV27 and J usage is TRBJ2-7; 8 nucleotides line up with TRBD2. This CDR3 is built from 18 residues. CDR1 is MNHEY and CDR2 is SMNVEV in the germline V gene (reference sequence). V lost 4 bases to trimming and J lost 3 bases; unmatched junction nucleotides: 17. The CDR3 spells CASSSPLKSSGGRYEQYF. CDR3 nucleotide sequence: TGTGCCAGCAGTTCACCCCTAAAGTCAAGCGGGGGCCGCTACGAGCAGTACTTC.